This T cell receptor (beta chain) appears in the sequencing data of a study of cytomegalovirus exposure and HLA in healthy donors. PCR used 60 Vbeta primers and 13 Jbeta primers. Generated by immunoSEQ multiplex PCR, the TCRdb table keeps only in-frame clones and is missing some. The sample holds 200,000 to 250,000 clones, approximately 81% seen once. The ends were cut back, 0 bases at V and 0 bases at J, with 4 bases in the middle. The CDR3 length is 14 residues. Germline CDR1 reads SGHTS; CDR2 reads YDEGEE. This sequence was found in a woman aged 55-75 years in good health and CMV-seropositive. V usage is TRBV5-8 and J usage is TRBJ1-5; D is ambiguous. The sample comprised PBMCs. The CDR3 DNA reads TGTGCCAGCAGCTTGGTCTATAGCAATCAGCCCCAGCATTTT. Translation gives CASSLVYSNQPQHF.